Sequencing of this TCR beta chain was carried out in a study of CD8 T cells in ankylosing spondylitis. There are a few counts of this clonotype. Antigen specificity is unknown. The CDR3 covers 13 residues. In germline, CDR1 is KGHDR, CDR2 SFDVKD. V dropped 9 bases and J dropped 2 bases, with 10 bases sitting between them. Study conclusions and caveats: Several of the motif variants were reported before in synovial fluid and blood from reactive arthritis. A motif of 7 to 9 highly homologous TCR beta variants was seen as apparently characteristic of ankylosing spondylitis blood.

From the 5' RACE reads, TCRdb called clonotypes with MiXCR, one entry per CDR3 protein. Of fewer than 750,000 distinct CDR3 sequences listed, around 17% are singletons. This chain uses TRBV24-1 with TRBJ1-5; a weak D match, TRBD1 (6 bases). The receptor comes from a male donor with ankylosing spondylitis. Sequenced material: blood, either unsorted or a sorted T cell fraction (not recorded which). The CDR3 bases are TGTGCCACCCAGGCAGGGGGCAATCAGCCCCAGCATTTT. Its protein is CATQAGGNQPQHF.